Below, 5 T cell receptor beta chains from the same sample are listed, as sequenced in a study of cytotoxic CD8 clonotypes in ibrutinib-treated CLL. The table came from immunoSEQ multiplex PCR; TCRdb's copy has only in-frame clones and leaves some out. Of approximately 190,000 clones listed, 70% are singletons. Sequencing was performed on PBMCs, taken after 12 months of ibrutinib treatment. These receptors were taken from a human donor with chronic lymphocytic leukemia.

This sequence joins TRBV5-1 and TRBJ2-6, with TRBD1 as a possible D gene (5 bases). This CDR3 region has 14 residues. The ends were cut back, 0 bases at V and 5 bases at J, with 6 bases in the middle. The germline CDR1 and CDR2 sequences are SGHRS and YFSETQ. CDR3 residues: CASSLEGRANVLTF. The CDR3 region has the DNA TGCGCCAGCAGCTTGGAGGGGAGGGCCAACGTCCTGACTTTC.

As concerns this clone: The junction differs from germline at one of its ends, possibly a read error. The V gene is TRBV9, the J gene TRBJ2-3; either TRBD1 or TRBD2 may supply D (5 bases each). This CDR3 contains 13 residues. Germline V gives CDR1 SGDLS, CDR2 YYNGEE. The CDR3 DNA is TGTGCCAGCAGCAAATGGGACCGGGACCCCCCGGATTTT. It is translated as CASSKWDRDPPDF.

This clone came up once. The rearrangement uses TRBV30 and TRBJ1-3; D not resolved. Looked up from germline, CDR1 is GTSNPN and CDR2 is SVGIG (reference sequence). The CDR3 contains 12 residues. Trimming shortened V by 0 bases and J by 7 bases, and 7 bases separated the two germline ends. DNA for the CDR3: TGTGCCTGGAGTGTAATAGGTAACACCATATATTTT. It encodes CAWSVIGNTIYF.

In regard to this clone: Additional DNA sequences in this sample encode the identical CDR3. This chain connects TRBV2 to TRBJ1-2, with D maybe TRBD1 (5 bases). Per the germline V gene, CDR1 is SNHLY and CDR2 is FYNNEI. The CDR3 has 12 amino acids. V lost 5 bases and J 2 bases, leaving 6 bases between the germline ends. For the CDR3, the DNA is TGTGCCAGCAGTCGGGGGAACTATGGCTACACCTTC. It is translated as CASSRGNYGYTF.

CDR3 loop: CASSIDRWTGYGYTF. DNA of the CDR3: TGTGCCAGTAGTATAGATCGCTGGACAGGGTATGGCTACACCTTC. This chain connects TRBV19 to TRBJ1-2; TRBD1 matches 8 bases. The V and J ends lost 0 bases and 5 bases, in that order; junction bases with no gene match: 5. Germline V gene lookup returns CDR1 LNHDA and CDR2 SQIVND (reference sequence). The CDR3 is 15 amino acids.